The next 19 T cell receptor beta chains were all read from a single sample in a study of identical twins' blood T cells. TCRdb re-derived calls from the 5' RACE reads in MiXCR, one entry per CDR3 protein. The sample yields a few hundred thousand distinct CDR3 sequences, more than 25% seen once. The sequenced material came from PBMCs. These receptors all stem from a woman aged 18 to 50 in good health.

This sequence joins TRBV29-1 and TRBJ1-3; D possibly corresponds to TRBD1 (6 bases). The CDR3 contains 12 residues. The V end lost 4 bases, the J end lost 8 bases, and 12 bases lay between the germline ends. Germline assignment: CDR1 SQVTM and CDR2 ANQGSEA. The CDR3 reads CSVARDIDTIYF. CDR3 nucleotides: TGCAGCGTTGCCCGGGACATTGACACCATATATTTT.

This clonotype has a handful of counts. One end of the junction is discordant with germline, which a read error may explain. V usage is TRBV6-2 or TRBV6-3 and J usage is TRBJ1-1, with 7 bases identical to TRBD1. The length of the CDR3 is 15 residues. The germline gives CDR1 MNHEY, CDR2 SVGEGT. The CDR3 DNA reads TGTACCAGCAGTTTCCACAGGGGATTGAACACTGAAGCTTTCTTT. Translating it yields CTSSFHRGLNTEAFF.

This clonotype showed up just a few times. This chain uses TRBV6-2 or TRBV6-3 with TRBJ2-1; D remains ambiguous. With 7 bases removed from V and 8 bases from J, the gap between germline ends came to 12 bases. Germline V gene data show CDR1 as MNHEY and CDR2 as SVGEGT. This CDR3 contains 12 residues. The DNA for the CDR3 is TGTGCCAGCACCCTGTCCCATTATGAGCAGTTCTTC. Protein: CASTLSHYEQFF.

The chain has TRBV5-6 and TRBJ1-3; D not resolved. CDR1 is SGHDT and CDR2 is YYEEEE in the germline V gene. This CDR3 is built from 14 residues. Trimming took off 2 bases at V and 0 bases at J, with 6 bases between the two ends. CDR3 bases: TGTGCCAGCAGCTTCGGAACCTCTGGAAACACCATATATTTT. Translation: CASSFGTSGNTIYF.

This rearrangement joins TRBV6-1 to TRBJ1-2; D possibly corresponds to TRBD1 (6 bases). Trimming took off 6 bases at V and 2 bases at J, with 13 bases between the two ends. Germline V CDR1 and CDR2: MNHNS, SASEGT. The CDR3 loop spans 14 amino acids. In nucleotides, the CDR3 is TGTGCCAGCAGGGGCTTACAGGGCAACTATGGCTACACCTTC. Translating gives CASRGLQGNYGYTF.

The V and J genes are TRBV10-2 and TRBJ1-5; the match to TRBD1 covers 10 bases. The CDR3 extends over 15 amino acids. CDR1 and CDR2 from the germline V gene are WSHSY and SAAADI. The ends lost 2 bases at V and 4 bases at J; junction bases unmatched: 2. This CDR3 is CASSERGQGNQPQHF. CDR3 in DNA: TGCGCCAGCAGTGAGCGGGGACAGGGGAATCAGCCCCAGCATTTT.

This clonotype has more than one count but fewer than ten. V gene TRBV3-1 combines with J gene TRBJ1-4; the D gene is possibly TRBD1 (6 bases). The CDR3 spans 14 residues. Trimming cost V 6 bases and J 7 bases, with 15 bases left between them. Germline V gene data show CDR1 as LGHDT and CDR2 as YNNKEL (reference sequence). CDR3 in amino acids: CASSLRGGGEKLFF. CDR3 sequence (DNA): TGTGCCAGCAGTCTCAGGGGCGGTGGTGAAAAACTGTTTTTT.

The chain uses TRBV7-6 and TRBJ1-1, with no clear D. Germline CDR1 and CDR2: SGHVS and FNYEAQ. V was clipped by 5 bases and J by 0 bases, with 13 bases between them. The CDR3 length is 15 residues. CDR3 nucleotide sequence: TGTGCCAGCAGCCCCGTATCCATCTTGAACACTGAAGCTTTCTTT. Protein sequence: CASSPVSILNTEAFF.

This clonotype was recorded at least ten times. The V and J genes are TRBV12-5 and TRBJ1-5, with D unclear. With 4 bases removed from V and 6 bases from J, the gap between germline ends came to 7 bases. The CDR3 runs to 12 residues. In germline, CDR1 is LGHNT, CDR2 FRNRAP. This chain's CDR3 is CASGSRIQPQHF. CDR3 bases: TGTGCTAGTGGTTCTCGGATTCAGCCCCAGCATTTT.

This clonotype was counted a single time. A much larger clonotype is one base distant, so this may be a read error. The gene calls are TRBV20-1 and TRBJ1-1; D remains ambiguous. This CDR3 region has 10 residues. Germline CDR1 and CDR2: DFQATT and SNEGSKA (reference sequence). CDR3 coding DNA: TGCAGTGCTCGGAACACTGAAACTTTCTTT. Its translation: CSARNTETFF.

This clonotype was observed at least ten times. This chain uses TRBV20-1 with TRBJ1-1; D unresolved. The CDR3 is 13 amino acids. CDR1 is DFQATT and CDR2 is SNEGSKA in the germline V gene (reference sequence). The ends were cut back, 6 bases at V and 8 bases at J, with 19 bases in the middle. The DNA of the CDR3 is TGCAGTGCAACCGCTGGCGAGGGCGTGGAAGCTTTCTTT. It translates to CSATAGEGVEAFF.

This rearrangement joins TRBV6-5 to TRBJ1-1; tentative D call: TRBD1 (6 bases). The CDR3 has 14 amino acids. Germline CDR1 reads MNHEY; CDR2 reads SVGAGI. V dropped 8 bases and J dropped 3 bases, with 16 bases sitting between them. Here the CDR3 reads CASHRGGEDTEAFF. CDR3 in DNA: TGTGCCAGCCATCGGGGGGGCGAGGACACTGAAGCTTTCTTT.

This clonotype was seen only a few times. This chain uses TRBV6-5 with TRBJ1-5; 9 nucleotides line up with TRBD1. The V segment lost 6 bases and the J segment 0 bases; nucleotides outside the gene matches: 6. The CDR3 loop spans 16 amino acids. CDR1 MNHEY and CDR2 SVGAGI come from the germline V gene. CDR3 in amino acids: CASRATGGGSNQPQHF. The CDR3, as DNA: TGTGCCAGCAGGGCCACAGGGGGCGGTAGCAATCAGCCCCAGCATTTT.

The chain employs TRBV2 and TRBJ2-1; TRBD2 matches at 13 bases. CDR3 length equals 15 residues. The germline gives CDR1 SNHLY, CDR2 FYNNEI. Losses at the gene ends were 6 bases for V and 6 bases for J; bases not matched to a gene: 5. CDR3 residues: CASRAGTSGINEQFF. CDR3 in DNA: TGTGCCAGCAGGGCCGGGACTAGCGGGATCAATGAGCAGTTCTTC.

This clonotype was seen ten or more times. The chain employs TRBV13 and TRBJ2-7; D gene ambiguous. CDR1 and CDR2 from the germline V gene are PRHDT and FYEKMQ (reference sequence). The CDR3 covers 12 residues. Deletions cut 0 bases from V and 4 bases from J, with 4 bases between. The CDR3 DNA sequence: TGTGCCAGCAGCTTAGGCCAGTACGAGCAGTACTTC. It yields the protein CASSLGQYEQYF. Using reference TRBV13 and TRBJ2-7 for the parts outside the CDR3, the full variable domain is AAGVIQSPRHLIKEKRETATLKCYPIPRHDTVYWYQQGPGQDPQFLISFYEKMQSDKGSIPDRFSAQQFSDYHSELNMSSLELGDSALYFCASSLGQYEQYFGPGTRLTVT.

This clonotype has just a few counts. The J gene is TRBJ1-1, the V gene TRBV5-6, with D possibly being TRBD1 (5 bases). Germline CDR1 SGHDT, CDR2 YYEEEE. The CDR3 is made up of 12 amino acids. Trimming stripped 5 bases from V and 6 bases from J, with 11 bases between. CDR3 region: CASSFGTSEAFF. CDR3 nucleotide sequence: TGTGCCAGCAGTTTCGGGACTTCTGAAGCTTTCTTT.

This clonotype was seen ten or more times. The V call is TRBV10-2, the J call TRBJ2-4; D might be TRBD2 (6 bases). The germline gives CDR1 WSHSY, CDR2 SAAADI. The V end lost 4 bases, the J end lost 0 bases, and 7 bases lay between the germline ends. CDR3 length: 14 residues. CDR3 coding DNA: TGCGCCAGCAGTGCGCGGGGAGCCAAAAACATTCAGTACTTC. As protein: CASSARGAKNIQYF.

V and J are TRBV20-1 and TRBJ1-3; D call uncertain. Per germline, CDR1 DFQATT and CDR2 SNEGSKA (reference sequence). CDR3 size: 14 residues. V was shortened by 5 bases and J by 4 bases, with 15 bases between the two germline ends. The CDR3 loop is CSAYQDPPGNTIYF. The CDR3 region has the DNA TGCAGTGCTTACCAGGACCCTCCAGGAAACACCATATATTTT.

This chain uses TRBV19 with TRBJ2-5; either TRBD1 or TRBD2 may supply D (5 bases each). The germline CDR1 and CDR2 sequences are LNHDA and SQIVND (reference sequence). The CDR3 is 15 amino acids. V lost 5 bases and J lost 6, with 19 bases in between. The CDR3 here is CASSPLGEVRKTQYF. The CDR3 DNA follows: TGTGCCAGTAGTCCCTTGGGGGAAGTCAGGAAGACCCAGTACTTC.